This is a list of T cell receptor beta chains from one sample in a study of blood T cell repertoires in COVID-19. Measured with immunoSEQ multiplex PCR; TCRdb has only the in-frame clones, and not every one. In the table there are fewer than 150,000 clones, about 80% of which are singletons. The source material was peripheral blood. Every receptor here comes from a woman of 80 years or more in a cohort sampled during active or convalescent COVID-19. Each CDR3 is given with its conserved first and last residue. The D gene is left open where the match is weak. Clone size is stated in some rows and not others, as once, few, many or a class when expanded.

CDR3 DNA	CDR3 protein	V gene	J gene	D gene	clone size
TGTGCCAGCCGGAGTCAGGGTGGGTTCTATGGCTACACCTTC	CASRSQGGFYGYTF	TRBV27	TRBJ1-2	-	-
TGTGCCAGTAGTATGAGGAGGCCAGGGGGCGGCAAAAACATTCAGTACTTC	CASSMRRPGGGKNIQYF	TRBV19	TRBJ2-4	TRBD1	-
TGTGCCAGCAGCTTAGCTAGCGGGCCCACAGATACGCAGTATTTT	CASSLASGPTDTQYF	TRBV11-3	TRBJ2-3	TRBD2	-
TGTGCCAGCAGCTTAGTAGGGGCCAACACTGAAGCTTTCTTT	CASSLVGANTEAFF	TRBV7-8	TRBJ1-1	-	-
TGTGCCAGCAGCTTAGGGGGGGGACCGAACACCGGGGAGCTGTTTTTT	CASSLGGGPNTGELFF	TRBV11-3	TRBJ2-2	TRBD2	-
TGTGCCAGCTCGTTAGGGACACCCAACACCGGGGAGCTGTTTTTT	CASSLGTPNTGELFF	TRBV18	TRBJ2-2	-	-
TGTGCCAGCAGTTACTCTGCCCAGCGGGGCTACGAGCAGTACTTC	CASSYSAQRGYEQYF	TRBV6-2/TRBV6-3	TRBJ2-7	TRBD2	many
TGTGCCAGCAGTTTAAAAATAGGGGACACTGAAGCTTTCTTT	CASSLKIGDTEAFF	TRBV28	TRBJ1-1	-	-
TGTGCCAGCAGCAAGGAGGGGGCAGTACGAGAGACCCAGTACTTC	CASSKEGAVRETQYF	TRBV5-8	TRBJ2-5	-	few
TGTGCCAGCAGCTTGTTAGAAACTAGCGGGGATCACAATGAGCAGTTCTTC	CASSLLETSGDHNEQFF	TRBV5-8	TRBJ2-1	TRBD2	-
TGCGCCAGCAGCACCCGAGCGGGGGGGCCCAATGAGCAGTTCTTC	CASSTRAGGPNEQFF	TRBV5-1	TRBJ2-1	TRBD2	-
TGTGCCAGCAGTCCTGATTGGAGGGGGGGGACTGAAGCTTTCTTT	CASSPDWRGGTEAFF	TRBV25-1	TRBJ1-1	-	-
TGTGCCAGCAGCTTGTTACGACAGGATGGCTACACCTTC	CASSLLRQDGYTF	TRBV5-5	TRBJ1-2	-	once
TGTGCCAGCAAGAGGACAGATAATTCACCCCTCCACTTT	CASKRTDNSPLHF	TRBV19	TRBJ1-6	-	few
TGTGCCAGCAGCTTTACCGGGGAGCAGTTCTTC	CASSFTGEQFF	TRBV7-2	TRBJ2-1	-	-
TGTGCCAGCAGCTTGGGGGGGAGAGGTGGGTGGAATCGGCTCGAAGCTTTCTTT	CASSLGGRGGWNRLEAFF	TRBV7-2	TRBJ1-1	-	-
TGTGCCAGTAGTATTCGAGGGGGGGCCGTTCCCGCCTACGAGCAGTACTTC	CASSIRGGAVPAYEQYF	TRBV19	TRBJ2-7	-	-
TGCAGTGCTAGCAGGGGTGAGCAGTTCTTC	CSASRGEQFF	TRBV20-1	TRBJ2-1	-	-
TGCAGCGTGGGTCCAGGGGGCTACGAGCAGTACTTC	CSVGPGGYEQYF	TRBV29-1	TRBJ2-7	TRBD1	-
TGTGCCAGCACCGGGACAGGGCGGACCGGGGAGCTGTTTTTT	CASTGTGRTGELFF	TRBV11-1	TRBJ2-2	TRBD1	-
TGTGCCAGCAGCTCGGACAGATGGGACACTGAAGCTTTCTTT	CASSSDRWDTEAFF	TRBV7-3	TRBJ1-1	-	-
TGTGCCAGCAGTACCAGGGGGGTCGAGGGCTATGGCTACACCTTC	CASSTRGVEGYGYTF	TRBV2	TRBJ1-2	TRBD1	-
TGTGCCAGCAGCCAGTACGGAGGGTTTAGTAATGGCTACACCTTC	CASSQYGGFSNGYTF	TRBV3-1/TRBV3-2	TRBJ1-2	-	-
TGCGCCAGCAGCTTGATGCAGTATAATTCACCCCTCCACTTT	CASSLMQYNSPLHF	TRBV5-1	TRBJ1-6	-	-
TGTGCCAGCAGCTTCGACAGGGGGCGCCCGGCCGGGGAGCTGTTTTTT	CASSFDRGRPAGELFF	TRBV7-8	TRBJ2-2	TRBD1	-
TGTGCCAGCAGCTTGGGACAAAACACTGAAGCTTTCTTT	CASSLGQNTEAFF	TRBV7-9	TRBJ1-1	-	-
TGTGCCATCAGTGAGCGTCTAGCGGGGGGGCAGGGCTCCTACAATGAGCAGTTCTTC	CAISERLAGGQGSYNEQFF	TRBV10-3	TRBJ2-1	TRBD2	-
TGTGCCAGCAGCTTTAGGCAAGGGCAGGGGGCCTACGAGCAGTACTTC	CASSFRQGQGAYEQYF	TRBV14	TRBJ2-7	TRBD1	-
TGTGCCAGCAGCCCGGCGTGGAGCTCCTACAATGAGCAGTTCTTC	CASSPAWSSYNEQFF	TRBV7-2	TRBJ2-1	-	-
TGTGCCATCAGGAGACAGTCTCTCTATGAAAAACTGTTTTTT	CAIRRQSLYEKLFF	TRBV10-3	TRBJ1-4	-	-
TGTGCCAGCAGTACGGGACAGGGGAATTCACCCCTCCACTTT	CASSTGQGNSPLHF	TRBV28	TRBJ1-6	TRBD1	few
TGTGCCAGCAGTGAAATAGGCGGTCACTATGGCTACACCTTC	CASSEIGGHYGYTF	TRBV25-1	TRBJ1-2	-	-
TGTGCCAGTAGCCTGAACCAGTACTATGGCTACACCTTC	CASSLNQYYGYTF	TRBV19	TRBJ1-2	-	-
TGTGCCAGCAGCTCACGGGGGGCGCATGGCTACACCTTC	CASSSRGAHGYTF	TRBV6-5	TRBJ1-2	-	-
TGCGCCATTGAGGGGGGGTACGAGGGGCACTATGGCTACACCTTC	CAIEGGYEGHYGYTF	TRBV23-1	TRBJ1-2	-	-
TGTGCCACCCTAGCGGGGGGGCGCACAGATACGCAGTATTTT	CATLAGGRTDTQYF	TRBV19	TRBJ2-3	TRBD2	-
TGTGCCATCGGGACAGGGAAGTCCTATAATTCACCCCTCCACTTT	CAIGTGKSYNSPLHF	TRBV5-4	TRBJ1-6	TRBD1	-
TGTGCCAGCAGCTTGTATACAGGTTACCAAGAGACCCAGTACTTC	CASSLYTGYQETQYF	TRBV5-6	TRBJ2-5	-	-
TGCGCCAGCAGCGGGGGACAGACGAACACCGGGGAGCTGTTTTTT	CASSGGQTNTGELFF	TRBV5-1	TRBJ2-2	TRBD1	-
TGTGCCAGCAGCGTAACAGGGGCTCATGAAAAACTGTTTTTT	CASSVTGAHEKLFF	TRBV9	TRBJ1-4	TRBD1	-
TGCGCCAGCAGAAGAGGGACATCGAGCACCGGGGAGCTGTTTTTT	CASRRGTSSTGELFF	TRBV5-1	TRBJ2-2	-	-
TGTGCCAGCAGCTTAGCGTTGCGGGGAATCCGTGAAAAACTGTTTTTT	CASSLALRGIREKLFF	TRBV7-6	TRBJ1-4	-	few
TGTGCCAGCAGCTTTACCGCGGAACTGGCGCAGTATTTT	CASSFTAELAQYF	TRBV5-5	TRBJ2-3	-	-
TGTGCCAGCAGCTTAGACGGGATAGGAACAGATACGCAGTATTTT	CASSLDGIGTDTQYF	TRBV7-9	TRBJ2-3	-	-
TGTGCCAGCAGCCAGCTAGCGGGGGCATCCAATGAGCAGTTCTTC	CASSQLAGASNEQFF	TRBV3-1/TRBV3-2	TRBJ2-1	TRBD2	-
TGTGCCAGCAGCTTTTCCCCAGGGCGTAATTCACCCCTCCACTTT	CASSFSPGRNSPLHF	TRBV5-6	TRBJ1-6	-	-
TGCGCCAGCAGCCAATTCCTAGCGGGGGGGCCCTACAATGAGCAGTTCTTC	CASSQFLAGGPYNEQFF	TRBV4-1	TRBJ2-1	TRBD2	-
TGTGCCAGCAGTGAGGCGGGACAGGGGAAAAGGGGGGCCAACGTCCTGACTTTC	CASSEAGQGKRGANVLTF	TRBV25-1	TRBJ2-6	TRBD1	-